This T cell receptor beta chain was documented in a study of blood T cell repertoires in COVID-19. At the level of the study: PBMCs, B-cell-depleted T cells, or T cells provided the cDNA or gDNA that made up the material.

Profiling relied on immunoSEQ multiplex PCR, and the TCRdb table lists in-frame clones only, not all of them. In the table there are 20,000 to 30,000 clones, 92% of which are singletons. Sequencing was carried out using peripheral blood. This TCR was recovered from a man between 65 and 85 years old with active COVID-19.

The CDR3: CASSPSAGGISGELFF. The CDR3 bases are TGTGCCAGCAGCCCGTCGGCGGGAGGAATTTCCGGGGAGCTGTTTTTT. The chain couples TRBV28 to TRBJ2-2; 8 nucleotides agree with TRBD2. The CDR3 is made up of 16 amino acids. Germline V gene sequence: CDR1 MDHEN, CDR2 SYDVKM. The V segment lost 6 bases and the J segment 6 bases; nucleotides outside the gene matches: 12.